The next 18 T cell receptor beta chains were all read from a single sample in a study of CD8+CD57+ T cells in acquired aplastic anemia. Patients picked for sequencing had shown CD8+CD57+ cell expansion detected by flow cytometry. It was genomic DNA that served as the template for profiling TCR beta VDJ and CDR3. TCRdb itself ran the reads through MiXCR, one entry per CDR3 protein. The sample records 200,000 to 300,000 distinct CDR3 sequences, 70% to 85% being singletons. Material: sorted CD4+, CD8+, or CD8+CD57+ T cells (not recorded which) from PBMCs. These receptors all stem from a human donor with aplastic anemia.

This clonotype was counted a single time. The gene calls are TRBV7-9 and TRBJ1-1; no reliable D call. The CDR3 has 15 residues. Germline CDR1 SEHNR, CDR2 FQNEAQ (reference sequence). V lost 5 bases to trimming and J lost 11 bases, with 24 bases between them. DNA for the CDR3: TGTGCCAGCAGCCTTACACGTGGAGACTCCACTAACGCTTTCTTT. Protein: CASSLTRGDSTNAFF.

The rearrangement joins TRBV20-1 to TRBJ2-7, with a possible D match to TRBD1 (5 bases). V lost 0 bases and J lost 3, with 12 bases in between. The CDR3 is made up of 14 amino acids. Germline assignment: CDR1 DFQATT and CDR2 SNEGSKA (reference sequence). CDR3 sequence (DNA): TGCAGTGCTAGAGATTACACAGGAGACTACGAGCAGTACTTC. It is translated as CSARDYTGDYEQYF.

As concerns this clonotype: The conserved final phenylalanine or tryptophan is absent from the CDR3, which likely points to a read error. Because the CDR3's place on the DNA is in doubt, the DNA is left out and the CDR3 is given as listed by TCRdb. The J gene is TRBJ2-5, the V gene TRBV7-9. The CDR3 is 14 amino acids in total, end residues counted. Germline CDR1 reads SEHNR; CDR2 reads FQNEAQ (reference sequence). CDR3 sequence: CATSRASEQETKYS.

Concerning this clonotype itself: Because the CDR3's place on the DNA is in doubt, the DNA is left out and the CDR3 is given as listed by TCRdb. The chain carries TRBV7-3 and TRBJ2-1; the D call TRBD2 from the table was never checked on the DNA. The CDR3 is 16 amino acids in total, end residues counted. CDR1 and CDR2 (germline): SGHTA, FQGTGA. The CDR3 sequence is CASSHASGELFFGQFF.

This chain links TRBV7-9 with TRBJ1-1; TRBD1 matches 7 bases. Trimming cost V 3 bases and J 6 bases; bases outside gene matches: 10. This CDR3 has 15 residues. From germline, CDR1 is SEHNR and CDR2 FQNEAQ (reference sequence). The CDR3 nucleotides are TGTGCCAGCAGCTTTAAGGGAGGAGGGGGCTCTGAAGCTTTCTTT. Translation gives CASSFKGGGGSEAFF.

The chain employs TRBV7-9 and TRBJ2-6; D possibly uses TRBD1 or TRBD2 (6 bases each). CDR1 and CDR2 from the germline V gene are SEHNR and FQNEAQ (reference sequence). V was clipped by 8 bases and J by 16 bases, with 30 bases between them. The CDR3 covers 16 residues. The CDR3 nucleotides are TGTGCCAGCGGCGTCGGGGGCACAGATGCGCAGAATTTTCTGACTTTC. As protein: CASGVGGTDAQNFLTF.

Turning to this clonotype: The conserved final phenylalanine or tryptophan is absent from the CDR3, which likely points to a read error. This sequence joins TRBV24-1 and TRBJ2-2; TRBD1 matches 10 bases. Germline V gene sequence: CDR1 KGHDR, CDR2 SFDVKD. Trimming removed 11 bases from V and 10 bases from J; junction bases left unmatched: 15. The CDR3 has 15 residues. Here the CDR3 DNA reads TGTGCCAGCAGCTTTGGACAGGGGGACGCCGAGGAGCTGTTTTTG. Protein sequence: CASSFGQGDAEELFL.

The V gene is TRBV9, the J gene TRBJ2-3; D gene unclear. CDR1 SGDLS and CDR2 YYNGEE come from the germline V gene. The V end lost 0 bases, the J end lost 11 bases, and 19 bases lay between the germline ends. The CDR3 sequence is 15 residues long. In DNA form, the CDR3 reads TGTGCCAGCAGCGTAGGGTCAGATGCGCAGTATTTGCAGTATTTT. Translating gives CASSVGSDAQYLQYF.

This chain links TRBV7-9 with TRBJ2-5; D is perhaps TRBD1 or TRBD2 (6 bases each). Germline assignment: CDR1 SEHNR and CDR2 FQNEAQ (reference sequence). The CDR3 is made up of 17 amino acids. Trimming removed 1 base at V and 2 bases at J, with 17 bases between. CDR3 sequence: CASSLGSGAGEQETQYF. DNA of the CDR3: TGTGCCAGCAGCTTAGGATCGGGGGCCGGGGAGCAAGAGACCCAGTACTTC.

This clonotype appeared a single time. This CDR3 fails to terminate in the conserved phenylalanine or tryptophan, so it likely reflects a read error. The DNA is left out, because the CDR3 cannot be placed on it with certainty; the CDR3 is given as TCRdb lists it. This sequence joins TRBV9 and TRBJ1-2; whether TRBD1, the table's D call, matches the DNA was not checked. The CDR3 adds up to 13 amino acids, both ends counted. Germline loops: CDR1 SGDLS, CDR2 YYNGEE. The CDR3 sequence is CASSGGAERGGNI.

This sequence joins TRBV5-6 and TRBJ2-7; D uncertain. V lost 4 bases and J 5 bases, leaving 10 bases between the germline ends. Germline CDR1 is SGHDT and CDR2 is YYEEEE. CDR3 length: 12 amino acids. The CDR3 reads CASSPVDDEQYV. For the CDR3, the DNA is TGTGCCAGCAGCCCCGTCGACGACGAGCAGTACGTC.

The chain carries TRBV7-9 and TRBJ2-7; D unresolved. Germline values: CDR1 SEHNR, CDR2 FQNEAQ (reference sequence). Trimming removed 1 base at V and 0 bases at J, with 4 bases between. CDR3 length: 13 amino acids. In DNA, the CDR3 is TGTGCCAGCAGCTTAGGCTTCTCCTACGAGCAGTACTTC. It codes for CASSLGFSYEQYF.

This chain joins TRBV9 and TRBJ1-1, with a tentative D call TRBD1 (5 bases). Germline V gene lookup returns CDR1 SGDLS and CDR2 YYNGEE. The CDR3 is 15 amino acids. With 1 base removed from V and 12 bases from J, the gap between germline ends came to 22 bases. The chain's CDR3 is CASSVLSTGDLFSFF. The CDR3, as DNA: TGTGCCAGCAGCGTACTTAGTACCGGGGACCTGTTTTCTTTCTTT.

The chain joins TRBV5-4 to TRBJ2-1; unclear D gene. The CDR3 is made up of 13 amino acids. Germline CDR1 and CDR2: SGHNT and YYREEE (reference sequence). Trimming pared 4 bases from V and 13 bases from J, leaving 18 bases between. CDR3 amino acids: CASSPGVTGGQFF. In DNA, the CDR3 is TGTGCCAGCAGCCCAGGAGTTACGGGTGGACAGTTCTTC.

This clonotype was detected ten times or more. The chain links TRBV15 to TRBJ2-3; D is uncertain. Germline CDR1 LNHNV, CDR2 YYDKDF (reference sequence). Trimming cost V 0 bases and J 2 bases, with 9 bases left between them. The CDR3 runs to 15 residues. In DNA, the CDR3 is TGTGCCACCAGCAGAGATAAGCATGTCACAGATACGCAGTATTTT. Translating gives CATSRDKHVTDTQYF.

Notes on this clonotype: Since no conserved phenylalanine or tryptophan closes the CDR3, a read error is the likely cause. The limits of the CDR3 on the DNA are not certain, so only TCRdb's listed CDR3 is given. The chain uses TRBV9 and TRBJ2-1; TRBD2, the D gene given by the table, was not confirmed from the DNA. The CDR3 is 13 amino acids in total, end residues counted. Germline V CDR1 and CDR2: SGDLS, YYNGEE. The CDR3 sequence is CASSGLASNTGEL.

This clonotype came up once. The chain employs TRBV7-3 and TRBJ2-7; D may be TRBD2 (6 bases). The CDR3 runs to 18 residues. Germline lookup yields CDR1 SGHTA and CDR2 FQGTGA. For the CDR3, the DNA is TGTGCAAGCAGCTTTCATCGCGGCGGGAACACCCTTGCCTACGAGCAGTACGTC. This codes for CASSFHRGGNTLAYEQYV.

The V call is TRBV25-1, the J call TRBJ2-7; tentative D call: TRBD1 (5 bases). The V gene's germline CDR1 is MGHDK and CDR2 SYGVNS. V was shortened by 6 bases and J by 5 bases, with 20 bases between the two germline ends. CDR3 length equals 15 residues. CDR3 in amino acids: CASSVGEQVYNEQYF. The CDR3 nucleotides are TGTGCCAGCAGCGTAGGCGAACAGGTTTATAACGAGCAGTACTTC.